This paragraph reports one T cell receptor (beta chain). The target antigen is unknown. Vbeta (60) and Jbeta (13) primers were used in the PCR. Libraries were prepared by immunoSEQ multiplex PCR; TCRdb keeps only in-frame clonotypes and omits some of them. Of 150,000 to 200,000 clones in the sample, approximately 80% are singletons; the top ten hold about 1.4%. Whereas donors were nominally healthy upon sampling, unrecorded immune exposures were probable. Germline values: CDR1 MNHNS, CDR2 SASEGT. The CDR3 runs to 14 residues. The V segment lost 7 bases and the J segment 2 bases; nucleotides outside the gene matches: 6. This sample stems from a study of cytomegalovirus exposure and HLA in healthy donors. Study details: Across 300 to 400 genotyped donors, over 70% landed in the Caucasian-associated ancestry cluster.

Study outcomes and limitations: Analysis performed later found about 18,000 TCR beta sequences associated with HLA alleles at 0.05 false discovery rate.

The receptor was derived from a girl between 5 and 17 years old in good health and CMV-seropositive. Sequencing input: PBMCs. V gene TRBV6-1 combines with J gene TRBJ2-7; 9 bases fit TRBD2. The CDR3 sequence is CASTGGGGPYEQYF. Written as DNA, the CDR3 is TGTGCCAGCACGGGCGGGGGGGGACCCTACGAGCAGTACTTC.